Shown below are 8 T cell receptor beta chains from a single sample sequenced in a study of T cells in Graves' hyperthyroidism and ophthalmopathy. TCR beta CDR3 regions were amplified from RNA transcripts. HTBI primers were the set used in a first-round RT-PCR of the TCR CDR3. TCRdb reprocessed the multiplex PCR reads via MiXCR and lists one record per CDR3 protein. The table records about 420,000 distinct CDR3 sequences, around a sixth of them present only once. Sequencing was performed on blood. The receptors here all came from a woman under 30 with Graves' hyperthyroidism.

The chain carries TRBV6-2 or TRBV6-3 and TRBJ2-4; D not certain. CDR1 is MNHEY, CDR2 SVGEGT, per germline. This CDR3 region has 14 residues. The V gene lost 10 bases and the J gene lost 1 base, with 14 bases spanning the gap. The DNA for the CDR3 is TGTGCCATCCGCCCATCCGTGGCCAAAAACATTCAGTACTTC. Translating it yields CAIRPSVAKNIQYF.

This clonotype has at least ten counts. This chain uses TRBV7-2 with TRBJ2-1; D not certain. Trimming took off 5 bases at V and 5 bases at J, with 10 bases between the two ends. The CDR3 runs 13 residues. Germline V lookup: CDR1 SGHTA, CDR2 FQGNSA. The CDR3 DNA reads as TGTGCCAGCAGCCTGGATCGGGACAATGAGCAGTTCTTC. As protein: CASSLDRDNEQFF.

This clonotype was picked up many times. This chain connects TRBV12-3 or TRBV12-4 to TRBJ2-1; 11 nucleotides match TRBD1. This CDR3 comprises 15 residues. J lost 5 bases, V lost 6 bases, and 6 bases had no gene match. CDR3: CASSKPGQGDNEQFF. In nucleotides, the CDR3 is TGTGCCAGCAGCAAACCGGGACAGGGGGACAATGAGCAGTTCTTC.

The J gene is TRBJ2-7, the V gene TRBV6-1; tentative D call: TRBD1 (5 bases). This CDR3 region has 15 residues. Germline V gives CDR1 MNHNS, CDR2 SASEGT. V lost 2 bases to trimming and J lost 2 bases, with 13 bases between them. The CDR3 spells CASSEPAGHPYEQYF. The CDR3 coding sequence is TGTGCCAGCAGTGAACCGGCAGGGCATCCCTACGAGCAGTACTTC.

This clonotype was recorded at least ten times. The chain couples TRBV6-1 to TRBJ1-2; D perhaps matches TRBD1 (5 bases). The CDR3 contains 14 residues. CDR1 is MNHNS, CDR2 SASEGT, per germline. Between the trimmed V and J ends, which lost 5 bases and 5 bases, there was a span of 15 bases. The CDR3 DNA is TGTGCCAGCAGTTCCCAGGGAGATGGTTATGGCTACACCTTC. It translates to CASSSQGDGYGYTF.

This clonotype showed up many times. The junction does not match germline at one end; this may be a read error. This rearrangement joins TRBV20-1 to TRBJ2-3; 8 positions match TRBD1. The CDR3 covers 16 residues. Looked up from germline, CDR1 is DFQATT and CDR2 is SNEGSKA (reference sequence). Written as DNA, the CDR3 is TGCAGTGCAAGAGCAGGGGGCCTAACAACCACAGATACGCAGTATTTT. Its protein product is CSARAGGLTTTDTQYF.

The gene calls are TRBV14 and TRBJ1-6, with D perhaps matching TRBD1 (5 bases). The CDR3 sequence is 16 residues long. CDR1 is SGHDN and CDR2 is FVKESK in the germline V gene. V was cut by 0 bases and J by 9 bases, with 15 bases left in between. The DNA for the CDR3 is TGTGCCAGCAGCCAAGATCAGGCAGGGAGAGGTTCACCCCTCCACTTT. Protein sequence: CASSQDQAGRGSPLHF.

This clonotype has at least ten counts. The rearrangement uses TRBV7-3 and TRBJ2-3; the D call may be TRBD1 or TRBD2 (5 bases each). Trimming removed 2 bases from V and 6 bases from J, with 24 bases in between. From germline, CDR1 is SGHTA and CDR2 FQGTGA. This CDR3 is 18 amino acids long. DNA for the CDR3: TGTGCCAGCAGCTTATCAAGGGGTCCGGTGTTTGGGAGTGATACGCAGTATTTT. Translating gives CASSLSRGPVFGSDTQYF.